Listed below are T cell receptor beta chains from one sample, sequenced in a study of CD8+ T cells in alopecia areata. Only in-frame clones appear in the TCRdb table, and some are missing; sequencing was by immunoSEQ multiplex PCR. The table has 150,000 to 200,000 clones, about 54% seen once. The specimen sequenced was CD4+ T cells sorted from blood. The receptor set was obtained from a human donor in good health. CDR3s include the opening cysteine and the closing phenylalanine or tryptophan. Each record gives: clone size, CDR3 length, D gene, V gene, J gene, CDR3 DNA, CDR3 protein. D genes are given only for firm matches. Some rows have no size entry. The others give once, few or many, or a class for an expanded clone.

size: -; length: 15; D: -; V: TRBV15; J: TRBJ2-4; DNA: TGTGCCACCAGGGGGTCCGGGGGAGCCAAAAACATTCAGTACTTC; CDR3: CATRGSGGAKNIQYF
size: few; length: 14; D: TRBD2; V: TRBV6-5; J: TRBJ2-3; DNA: TGTGCCAGCAGTTCCGGACTAGCCACAGATACGCAGTATTTT; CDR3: CASSSGLATDTQYF
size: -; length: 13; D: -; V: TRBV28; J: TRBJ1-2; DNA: TGTGCCAGCAGACCCGGCCGAGAGGGAGGCTACACCTTC; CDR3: CASRPGREGGYTF
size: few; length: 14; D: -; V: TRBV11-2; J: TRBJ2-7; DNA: TGTGCCAGCAGCCGAGGGGGAGGGGGCTACGAGCAGTACTTC; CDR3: CASSRGGGGYEQYF
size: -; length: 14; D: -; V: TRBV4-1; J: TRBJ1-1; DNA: TGCGCCAGCAGAGGGACATTGCGGAACACTGAAGCTTTCTTT; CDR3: CASRGTLRNTEAFF
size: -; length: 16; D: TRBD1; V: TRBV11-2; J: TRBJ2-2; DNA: TGTGCCAGCAGCCTTTGGACAGGGGCTAACACCGGGGAGCTGTTTTTT; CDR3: CASSLWTGANTGELFF
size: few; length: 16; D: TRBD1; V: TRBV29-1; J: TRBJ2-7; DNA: TGCAGCGTGGCCCCCGGGACAGGGCTAATTTGGGACGAGCAGTACTTC; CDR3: CSVAPGTGLIWDEQYF
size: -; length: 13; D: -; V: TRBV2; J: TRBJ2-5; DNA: TGTGCCAGCAGTGTGGTGGATTGGGAGACCCAGTACTTC; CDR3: CASSVVDWETQYF
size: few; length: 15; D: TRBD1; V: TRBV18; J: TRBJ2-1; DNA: TGTGCCAGCTCACCAGGACAGGGTCCCTACAATGAGCAGTTCTTC; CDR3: CASSPGQGPYNEQFF
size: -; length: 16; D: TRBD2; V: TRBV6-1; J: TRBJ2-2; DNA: TGTGCCAGCAGTGGGGGACTAGCGGTGAACACCGGGGAGCTGTTTTTT; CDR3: CASSGGLAVNTGELFF
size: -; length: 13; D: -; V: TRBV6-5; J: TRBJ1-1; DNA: TGTGCCAGCAGCCTCCGGCAGGGTGATACAGCTTTCTTT; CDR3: CASSLRQGDTAFF
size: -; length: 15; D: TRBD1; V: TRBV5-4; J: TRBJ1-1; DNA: TGTGCCAGCAGCTTGGCCGGGACAGGGAACACTGAAGCTTTCTTT; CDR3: CASSLAGTGNTEAFF
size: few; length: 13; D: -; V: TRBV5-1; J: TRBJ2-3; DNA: TGCGCCAGCAGCTTGGACAACACAGATACGCAGTATTTT; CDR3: CASSLDNTDTQYF
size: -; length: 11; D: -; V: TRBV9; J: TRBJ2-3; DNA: TGTGCCAGCAGCGTAGCAGATACGCAGTATTTT; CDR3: CASSVADTQYF
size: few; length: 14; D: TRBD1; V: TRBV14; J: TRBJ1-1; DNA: TGTGCCAGCAGCCAACTTGACAGGGCCACTGAAGCTTTCTTT; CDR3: CASSQLDRATEAFF
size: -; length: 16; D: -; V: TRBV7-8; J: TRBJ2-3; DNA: TGTGCCAGCAGCCCAGGGCAAGGACTGAGCACAGATACGCAGTATTTT; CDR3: CASSPGQGLSTDTQYF
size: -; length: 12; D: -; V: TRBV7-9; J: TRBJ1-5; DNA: TGTGCCAGCAGCTGGGGGCATTGGCCCCAGCATTTT; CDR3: CASSWGHWPQHF
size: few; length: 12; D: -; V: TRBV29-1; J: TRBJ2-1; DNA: TGCAGCGCTGAGGGGGGCTGGGGTGAGCAGTTCTTC; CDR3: CSAEGGWGEQFF
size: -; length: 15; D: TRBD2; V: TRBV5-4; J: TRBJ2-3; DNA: TGTGCCAGCAGCTTTCATCAGCGGGAATCAGATACGCAGTATTTT; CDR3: CASSFHQRESDTQYF
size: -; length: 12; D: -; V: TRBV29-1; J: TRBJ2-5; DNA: TGCAGCGTAACCAGGGATAGAGAGACCCAGTACTTC; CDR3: CSVTRDRETQYF
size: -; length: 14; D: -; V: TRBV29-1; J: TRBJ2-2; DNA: TGCAGCGTTGCCACGATGGCCAACACCGGGGAGCTGATTTTT; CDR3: CSVATMANTGELIF
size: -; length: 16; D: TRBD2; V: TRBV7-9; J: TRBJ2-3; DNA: TGTGCCAGCAGCCCAGGGCCTAGCGGGAGTACAGATACGCAGTATTTT; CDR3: CASSPGPSGSTDTQYF
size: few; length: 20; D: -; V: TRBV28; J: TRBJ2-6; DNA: TGTGCCAGCAGTTCACGCAACAACAGCCCTATCATCTCTGGGGCCAACGTCCTGACTTTC; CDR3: CASSSRNNSPIISGANVLTF
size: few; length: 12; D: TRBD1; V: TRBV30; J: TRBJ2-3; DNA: TGTGCCTGGGGACAGGGTTTAGATACGCAGTATTTT; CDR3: CAWGQGLDTQYF
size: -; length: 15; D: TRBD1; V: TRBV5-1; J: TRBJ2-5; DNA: TGCGCCAGCAGCCCCGGGACAGGGGGGGAAGAGACCCAGTACTTC; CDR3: CASSPGTGGEETQYF
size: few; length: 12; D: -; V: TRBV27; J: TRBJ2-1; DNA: TGTGCCAGCAGTTTAAGGACTGGTGAGCAGTTCTTC; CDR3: CASSLRTGEQFF
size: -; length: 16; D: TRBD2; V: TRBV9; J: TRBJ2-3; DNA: TGTGCCAGCAGCGCCGCGGGACTACTCAGAGGGAATACGCAGTATTTT; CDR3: CASSAAGLLRGNTQYF
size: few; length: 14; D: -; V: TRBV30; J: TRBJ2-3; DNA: TGTGCCTGGGCCCTAGGGAAGTCCACAGATACGCAGTATTTT; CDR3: CAWALGKSTDTQYF
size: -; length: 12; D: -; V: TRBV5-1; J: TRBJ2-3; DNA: TGCGCCAGCAGCTCTACCACAGATACGCAGTATTTT; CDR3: CASSSTTDTQYF
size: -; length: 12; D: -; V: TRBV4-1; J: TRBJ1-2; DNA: TGCGCCAGCAGCCAAGAGGGGTATGGCTACACCTTC; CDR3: CASSQEGYGYTF
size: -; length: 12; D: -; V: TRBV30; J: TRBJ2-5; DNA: TGTGCCTGGAGTGACAGCTCCGAGACCCAGTACTTC; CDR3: CAWSDSSETQYF
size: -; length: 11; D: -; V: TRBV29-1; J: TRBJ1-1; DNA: TGCAGGGCCACCCGGGACCAGCAAGCTTTCTTT; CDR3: CRATRDQQAFF
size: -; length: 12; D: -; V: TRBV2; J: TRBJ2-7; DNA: TGTGCCAGCAGGTTGCCCCTCGGGGAGCAGTACTTC; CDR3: CASRLPLGEQYF
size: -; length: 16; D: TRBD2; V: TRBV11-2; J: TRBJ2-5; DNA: TGTGCCAGCAGCTCAGGAGCGGGGCCCTCCCGAGAGACCCAGTACTTC; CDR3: CASSSGAGPSRETQYF
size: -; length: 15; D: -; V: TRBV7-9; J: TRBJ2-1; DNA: TGTGCCAGCACCCCGGGGCTAACCCCGAACAATGAGCAGTTCTTC; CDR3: CASTPGLTPNNEQFF
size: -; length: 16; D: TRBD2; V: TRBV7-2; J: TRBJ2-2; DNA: TGTGCCAGCAGCTTTTTAGCGGGGGCGAACACCGGGGAGCTGTTTTTT; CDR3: CASSFLAGANTGELFF
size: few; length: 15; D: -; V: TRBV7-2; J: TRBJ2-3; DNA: TGTGCCAGCAGCTTAGCAGCGGTTCCCACAGATACGCAGTATTTT; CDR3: CASSLAAVPTDTQYF
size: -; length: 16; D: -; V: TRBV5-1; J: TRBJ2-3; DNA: TGCGCCAGCAGCTTGGACTACTCTAAGCCAACAGATACGCAGTATTTT; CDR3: CASSLDYSKPTDTQYF
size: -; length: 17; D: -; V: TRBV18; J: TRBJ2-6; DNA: TGTGCCAGCTCGCCCGGAGGGATTCGCTCTGGGGCCAACGTCCTGACTTTC; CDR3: CASSPGGIRSGANVLTF
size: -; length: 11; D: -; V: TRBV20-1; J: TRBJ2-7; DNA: TGCAGTGCTAGTAATGAAGGGAGCAGGTACTTC; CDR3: CSASNEGSRYF
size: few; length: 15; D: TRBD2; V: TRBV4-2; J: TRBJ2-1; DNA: TGTGCCAGCAGCCAACTAGCGGGACGGTACAATGAGCAGTTCTTC; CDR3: CASSQLAGRYNEQFF
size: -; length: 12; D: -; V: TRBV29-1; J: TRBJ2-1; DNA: TGCAGCGCCACTTACTCCTACAATGAGCAGTTCTTC; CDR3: CSATYSYNEQFF
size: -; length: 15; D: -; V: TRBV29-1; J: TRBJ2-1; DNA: TGCAGCGTTGATACCGGGAAGGGGGGAGTCAATGAGCAGTTCTTC; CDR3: CSVDTGKGGVNEQFF
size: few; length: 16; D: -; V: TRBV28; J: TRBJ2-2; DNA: TGTGCCAGCAGTTTGGCCCAGGGTTTGTCCACCGGGGAGCTGTTTTTT; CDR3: CASSLAQGLSTGELFF
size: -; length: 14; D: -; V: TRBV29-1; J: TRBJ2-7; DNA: TGCAGCGTTGCAGAACCAGGGAGCTCCTACGAGCAGTACTTC; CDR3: CSVAEPGSSYEQYF
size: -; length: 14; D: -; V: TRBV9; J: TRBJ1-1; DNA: TGTGCCAGCAGCGTAGACCCGGGACCCACTGAAGCTTTCTTT; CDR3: CASSVDPGPTEAFF
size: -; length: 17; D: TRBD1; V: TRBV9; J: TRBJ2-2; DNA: TGTGCCAGCAGCGCCCCCCGGGACAGCTGGAACACCGGGGAGCTGTTTTTT; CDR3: CASSAPRDSWNTGELFF
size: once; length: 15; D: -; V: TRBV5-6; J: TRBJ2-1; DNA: TGTGCCAGCAGCCCCCAAGGGGTCTCCTACAATGAGCAGTTCTTC; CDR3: CASSPQGVSYNEQFF
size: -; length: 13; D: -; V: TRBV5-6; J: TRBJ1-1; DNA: TGTGCCAGCAGAATGACTGAGAACACTGAAGCTTTCTTT; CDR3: CASRMTENTEAFF
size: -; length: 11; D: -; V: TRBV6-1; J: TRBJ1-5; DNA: TGTGCCACCCATTGGCTGTCGGAGGAGCATTTT; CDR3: CATHWLSEEHF
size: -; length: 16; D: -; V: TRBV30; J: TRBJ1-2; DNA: TGTGCCTGGACCCCAACATACAGACAGACACAACTGGGCTACACCTTC; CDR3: CAWTPTYRQTQLGYTF
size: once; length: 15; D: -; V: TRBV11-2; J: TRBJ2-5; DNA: TGTGCCAGCAGCCCCAAAGGGGTCCCGAGGGGGACCCAGTACTTC; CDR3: CASSPKGVPRGTQYF
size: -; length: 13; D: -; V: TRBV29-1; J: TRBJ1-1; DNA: TGCAGCGCCACGACAGGTGGGAACACTGAAGCTTTCTTT; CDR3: CSATTGGNTEAFF
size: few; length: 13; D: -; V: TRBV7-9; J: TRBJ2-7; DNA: TGTGCCAGCAGCTTAGCTAGGAGTCGCGAGCAGTACTTC; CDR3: CASSLARSREQYF
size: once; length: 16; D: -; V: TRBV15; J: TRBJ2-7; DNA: TGTGCCACCAGCAGAGATCTGGGTGGGACCACTGCCGAGCAGTACTTC; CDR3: CATSRDLGGTTAEQYF